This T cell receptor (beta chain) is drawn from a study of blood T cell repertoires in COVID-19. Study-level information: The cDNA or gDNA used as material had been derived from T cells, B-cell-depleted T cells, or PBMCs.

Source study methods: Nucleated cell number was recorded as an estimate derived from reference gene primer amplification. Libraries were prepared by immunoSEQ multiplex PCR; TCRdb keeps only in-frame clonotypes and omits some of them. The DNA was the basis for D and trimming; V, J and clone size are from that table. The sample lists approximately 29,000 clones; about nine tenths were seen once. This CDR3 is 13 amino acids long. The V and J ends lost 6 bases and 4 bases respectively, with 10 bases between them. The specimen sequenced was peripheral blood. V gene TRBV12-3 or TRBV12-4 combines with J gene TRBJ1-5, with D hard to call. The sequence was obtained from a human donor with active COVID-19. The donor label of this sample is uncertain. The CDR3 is CASRVGGNQPQHF. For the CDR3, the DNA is TGTGCCAGCAGGGTAGGCGGGAATCAGCCCCAGCATTTT.